Sequencing of this TCR delta chain was carried out in a study of Vδ1+ human thymocytes. Trimming at V came to 1 base and at J to 6 bases, leaving 26 bases not matched to a gene. The length of the CDR3 is 21 residues. Germline V gives CDR1 TSWWSYY, CDR2 QGS. Overall study results and limits: Roughly 22% of thymic delta-chain sequences were Vdelta2, with few Vdelta3, unlike blood Vdelta1+ controls. TRG sequences recurred across donors, whereas TRD sequences stayed essentially private. Highly polyclonal TRG and TRD repertoires with Gaussian CDR3 length distributions appeared in thymus.

The sorted cells were CD3+ Vdelta1+ Vdelta2- thymocytes from alphabeta-depleted thymus. This clone came up a few times. No antigen is known for it. RNA was extracted from the cells and then reverse transcribed. Pooled V-gene forward primers with one constant-region reverse primer generated the CDR3 amplicons by multiplex PCR. With CATT, TCRdb re-called clones from the multiplex PCR reads. The sample consists of under 85,000 delta-chain clones, 30% to 45% of them appearing once. V and J are TRDV1 and TRDJ1; 7 bases map to TRDD3. What was sequenced was Vdelta1+ gamma-delta thymocytes from the thymus. Subset reported: FACS-sorted CD3+ TCRalphabeta- TCRVdelta1+ TCRVdelta2- thymocytes. The TCR was taken from a boy under two years old who had congenital heart surgery. CDR3 DNA sequence: TGTGCTCTTGGGGAACCGGGTCGAATGCGTCTCGGGGGATCCCTCGCCTATAAACTCATCTTT. It codes for CALGEPGRMRLGGSLAYKLIF.